A single sample gave rise to the 28 T cell receptor beta chains below, sequenced in a study of technical replicates of blood from several donors. Libraries were prepared by immunoSEQ multiplex PCR; TCRdb keeps only in-frame clonotypes and omits some of them. The data hold some 64,000 clones, with roughly 97% observed a single time. The source material was T cells isolated from PBMCs. These receptors all come from a human donor in good health.

The genes are TRBV19 and TRBJ1-5; D is possibly TRBD1 (6 bases). V was pared by 6 bases and J by 5 bases, with 11 bases between. Germline V gene lookup returns CDR1 LNHDA and CDR2 SQIVND (reference sequence). The length of the CDR3 is 13 residues. CDR3 nucleotide sequence: TGTGCCAGTAGGACAGGCAGAGATCAGCCCCAGCATTTT. Its protein is CASRTGRDQPQHF.

This clone came up once. The V and J genes are TRBV7-6 and TRBJ2-7; D call uncertain. Germline V gene lookup returns CDR1 SGHVS and CDR2 FNYEAQ. The CDR3 spans 11 residues. V was pared by 4 bases and J by 3 bases, with 4 bases between. CDR3 sequence reads: CASSSNYEQYF. Written as DNA, the CDR3 is TGTGCCAGCAGCTCCAACTACGAGCAGTACTTC.

The chain couples TRBV19 to TRBJ2-2, with a weak D call TRBD1 (5 bases). The CDR3 length is 13 residues. The V end was cut by 3 bases, the J end by 6 bases, with 8 bases between. The V gene's germline CDR1 is LNHDA and CDR2 SQIVND (reference sequence). CDR3 sequence: CASSMQGAGELFF. The CDR3, as DNA: TGTGCCAGTAGTATGCAGGGTGCCGGGGAGCTGTTTTTT.

The rearrangement uses TRBV4-1 and TRBJ2-1, with 14 nucleotides matching TRBD2. V shed 5 bases, J shed 6 bases, and the junction held 9 bases outside the gene matches. From germline, CDR1 is MGHRA and CDR2 YSYEKL. The CDR3 runs to 17 residues. CDR3 bases: TGCGCCAGCAGCGGGGCGGGGACTAGCGGGAGATCCAATGAGCAGTTCTTC. Translating gives CASSGAGTSGRSNEQFF.

The V gene is TRBV5-1, the J gene TRBJ2-2; 11 positions match TRBD1. The CDR3 spans 14 residues. J lost 6 bases, V lost 3 bases, and 1 base had no gene match. Germline V gene data show CDR1 as SGHRS and CDR2 as YFSETQ. The CDR3 is CASSSDRGPGELFF. In DNA, the CDR3 is TGCGCCAGCAGCTCGGACAGGGGGCCCGGGGAGCTGTTTTTT.

This sequence joins TRBV2 and TRBJ2-2; 9 positions match TRBD1. Looked up from germline, CDR1 is SNHLY and CDR2 is FYNNEI. This CDR3 spans 13 amino acids. V dropped 11 bases and J dropped 5; count of bases not matched to a gene: 6. The CDR3 region is CAGTGSRTGELFF. The DNA of the CDR3 is TGTGCCGGGACAGGGAGTCGTACCGGGGAGCTGTTTTTT.

The chain carries TRBV7-9 and TRBJ2-1; tentative D call: TRBD2 (5 bases). Trimming shortened V by 8 bases and J by 7 bases, and 24 bases separated the two germline ends. Germline CDR1 SEHNR, CDR2 FQNEAQ (reference sequence). The CDR3 consists of 16 residues. CDR3 nucleotide sequence: TGTGCCAGCCAAAAGCAACAGAATGAACTAGAGAATGAGCAGTTCTTC. Its translation is CASQKQQNELENEQFF.

The chain has TRBV10-2 and TRBJ1-5, with D unresolved. The germline V gene encodes CDR1 WSHSY and CDR2 SAAADI. V lost 7 bases to trimming and J lost 2 bases, with 12 bases between them. This CDR3 has 14 residues. The CDR3 DNA reads TGCGCCAGCAAGGGAGGCCAGGGCAATCAGCCCCAGCATTTT. It specifies CASKGGQGNQPQHF.

The chain links TRBV10-2 to TRBJ2-4; D is perhaps TRBD1 (6 bases). Germline-derived CDR1 and CDR2 are WSHSY and SAAADI. CDR3 size: 15 residues. Trimming took 5 bases from V and 3 from J, leaving 14 bases between them. CDR3 amino acids: CASSNRDVSKNIQYF. The CDR3 nucleotides read TGCGCCAGCAGTAACAGGGATGTGAGCAAAAACATTCAGTACTTC.

The chain recombines TRBV7-9 with TRBJ2-7; a weak D match, TRBD1 (6 bases). Trimming left V 2 bases short and J 2 bases short, with 10 bases between. This CDR3 contains 14 residues. Germline V gene data show CDR1 as SEHNR and CDR2 as FQNEAQ (reference sequence). CDR3 bases: TGTGCCAGCAGCTTAACGGACAGTACCTACGAGCAGTACTTC. Its translation is CASSLTDSTYEQYF.

This chain links TRBV7-6 with TRBJ1-4, with TRBD1 as a possible D gene (5 bases). V shed 5 bases and J shed 8 bases, with 24 bases lying between them. From germline, CDR1 is SGHVS and CDR2 FNYEAQ. This CDR3 comprises 17 residues. This chain's CDR3 is CASSPPPGLSRREKLFF. In DNA, the CDR3 is TGTGCCAGCAGCCCACCGCCGGGACTCTCTCGTCGCGAAAAACTGTTTTTT. Full variable domain (outside the CDR3, taken from reference TRBV7-6 and TRBJ1-4): GAGVSQSPRYKVTKRGQDVALRCDPISGHVSLYWYRQALGQGPEFLTYFNYEAQQDKSGLPNDRFSAERPEGSISTLTIQRTEQRDSAMYRCASSPPPGLSRREKLFFGSGTQLSVL.

Only one count was recorded for this clone. The V call is TRBV5-1, the J call TRBJ2-3, with TRBD2 matching 8 bases. CDR1 is SGHRS, CDR2 YFSETQ, per germline. With 4 bases clipped from V and 0 bases from J, the junction kept 4 bases outside the gene matches. CDR3 size: 15 residues. In DNA, the CDR3 is TGCGCCAGCAGCACGCCGGGGGGGAGCACAGATACGCAGTATTTT. Translating it yields CASSTPGGSTDTQYF.

The chain uses TRBV19 and TRBJ2-7; 8 positions match TRBD2. The CDR3 consists of 13 residues. The germline V gene encodes CDR1 LNHDA and CDR2 SQIVND (reference sequence). V gave up 3 bases and J gave up 5 bases; unmatched junction bases: 3. Here the CDR3 DNA reads TGTGCCAGTAGTATTTCACTAGCGGACGAGCAGTACTTC. This encodes CASSISLADEQYF.

The chain uses TRBV7-9 and TRBJ1-1, with 7 bases fitting TRBD1. This CDR3 is 16 amino acids long. V shed 2 bases and J 0 bases; nucleotides not matched to a gene: 6. CDR1 and CDR2 from the germline V gene are SEHNR and FQNEAQ (reference sequence). The CDR3 DNA follows: TGTGCCAGCAGCTTATACAGGGGACCTATGAACACTGAAGCTTTCTTT. Amino acids: CASSLYRGPMNTEAFF.

This chain uses TRBV4-2 with TRBJ2-5, with 7 bases matching TRBD2. The V gene end was trimmed by 4 bases and the J gene end by 5 bases; junction bases not matched to a gene: 4. This CDR3 comprises 13 residues. CDR1 and CDR2 from the germline V gene are LGHNA and YNFKEQ. The CDR3 sequence is CASSRAGVETQYF. CDR3 sequence (DNA): TGTGCCAGCAGCCGGGCGGGAGTTGAGACCCAGTACTTC.

The chain combines TRBV6-5 with TRBJ2-2; 7 positions match TRBD2. Germline V gene lookup returns CDR1 MNHEY and CDR2 SVGAGI. The J segment lost 6 bases and the V segment lost 7 bases, leaving 5 bases of the junction unmatched. The CDR3 has 13 residues. CDR3 amino acids: CASTGRGPGELFF. As DNA, the CDR3 is TGTGCCAGCACTGGGAGGGGTCCCGGGGAGCTGTTTTTT.

V usage is TRBV7-2 and J usage is TRBJ2-5, with 8 bases identical to TRBD2. After removal of 2 bases from V and 2 bases from J, the junction contained 13 bases not matched to a gene. The germline CDR1 and CDR2 sequences are SGHTA and FQGNSA. This CDR3 region has 18 residues. The CDR3 region has the DNA TGTGCCAGCAGCTTACCGAGGAGCGGGAGTGGGGAGCAAGAGACCCAGTACTTC. Its translation is CASSLPRSGSGEQETQYF.

This clone appeared a single time. V usage is TRBV19 and J usage is TRBJ1-2, with 12 bases matching TRBD1. The CDR3 has 16 residues. J gave up 5 bases and V 6 bases, and 10 bases lay outside the gene matches. The germline gives CDR1 LNHDA, CDR2 SQIVND (reference sequence). The CDR3 coding sequence is TGTGCCAGTAGCTCTACCGCGGGACAGGGGGCATATGGCTACACCTTC. It is translated as CASSSTAGQGAYGYTF.

The V gene is TRBV15, the J gene TRBJ1-2; TRBD1 is a possible D gene (5 bases). V was cut by 2 bases and J by 3 bases, with 16 bases left in between. The CDR3 runs 16 residues. Germline CDR1 reads LNHNV; CDR2 reads YYDKDF (reference sequence). The CDR3 bases are TGTGCCACCAGCAGAAGCCCCCGAGACAGCCACTATGGCTACACCTTC. This gives the protein CATSRSPRDSHYGYTF.

This chain joins TRBV5-1 and TRBJ2-5; D uncertain. Germline values: CDR1 SGHRS, CDR2 YFSETQ. This CDR3 region has 15 residues. V was cut by 0 bases and J by 4 bases, with 13 bases left in between. CDR3 coding DNA: TGCGCCAGCAGCTTGGATGGTACCAGATCAGAGACCCAGTACTTC. Its translation is CASSLDGTRSETQYF.

This clone has a single count. This rearrangement joins TRBV4-1 to TRBJ1-2; D might be TRBD1 (5 bases). This CDR3 is 13 amino acids long. Germline V gene lookup returns CDR1 MGHRA and CDR2 YSYEKL. The V gene lost 0 bases and the J gene lost 5 bases, with 7 bases spanning the gap. The CDR3 nucleotides are TGCGCCAGCAGCCAAGACGCAGGGTATGGCTACACCTTC. Residues: CASSQDAGYGYTF.

This clone was picked up one time. The chain has TRBV12-5 and TRBJ1-1; D is uncertain. Germline loops: CDR1 LGHNT, CDR2 FRNRAP. The CDR3 length is 12 residues. CDR3 sequence: CASCERNTEAFF. CDR3 in DNA: TGTGCCTCCTGCGAGAGGAACACTGAAGCTTTCTTT.

The rearrangement uses TRBV7-9 and TRBJ2-5; D is unclear. From germline, CDR1 is SEHNR and CDR2 FQNEAQ (reference sequence). V dropped 2 bases and J dropped 1 base, with 8 bases sitting between them. The CDR3 has 14 amino acids. CDR3 coding DNA: TGTGCCAGCAGCTTACCCCTTAGCCAAGAGACCCAGTACTTC. Protein sequence: CASSLPLSQETQYF.

This chain connects TRBV5-6 to TRBJ2-7; D is possibly TRBD1 (5 bases). CDR3 length equals 14 residues. Germline lookup yields CDR1 SGHDT and CDR2 YYEEEE. V lost 3 bases and J 3 bases, leaving 13 bases between the germline ends. CDR3 in amino acids: CASSSLGVYYEQYF. The CDR3, as DNA: TGTGCCAGCAGCTCCCTAGGGGTTTACTACGAGCAGTACTTC. The entire variable domain, with the rest obtained from reference TRBV5-6 and TRBJ2-7, is as follows: DAGVTQSPTHLIKTRGQQVTLRCSPKSGHDTVSWYQQALGQGPQFIFQYYEEEERQRGNFPDRFSGHQFPNYSSELNVNALLLGDSALYLCASSSLGVYYEQYFGPGTRLTVT.

CDR3 sequence reads: CASSPLGDRAPGNTIYF. CDR3 DNA sequence: TGTGCCAGCAGCCCTTTAGGGGACAGGGCGCCTGGAAACACCATATATTTT. The chain employs TRBV7-9 and TRBJ1-3; TRBD1 agrees at 9 bases. Per germline, CDR1 SEHNR and CDR2 FQNEAQ (reference sequence). The V segment lost 5 bases and the J segment 2 bases; nucleotides outside the gene matches: 10. The CDR3 is 17 amino acids. Full variable domain (outside the CDR3, taken from reference TRBV7-9 and TRBJ1-3): DTGVSQNPRHKITKRGQNVTFRCDPISEHNRLYWYRQTLGQGPEFLTYFQNEAQLEKSRLLSDRFSAERPKGSFSTLEIQRTEQGDSAMYLCASSPLGDRAPGNTIYFGEGSWLTVV.

CDR3 nucleotides: TGTGCCACCAGCAGAGAGATGTTAGCAGATACGCAGTATTTT. Protein sequence: CATSREMLADTQYF. The chain recombines TRBV15 with TRBJ2-3, with D hard to call. The CDR3 is made up of 14 amino acids. Germline CDR1 LNHNV, CDR2 YYDKDF (reference sequence). Trimming took off 0 bases at V and 4 bases at J, with 8 bases between the two ends.

The CDR3, as DNA: TGTGCCAGCAGTGACTACCAGGGGGGAGGCTACACCTTC. It translates to CASSDYQGGGYTF. The chain links TRBV6-4 to TRBJ1-2; 7 nucleotides agree with TRBD1. This CDR3 contains 13 residues. Trimming cost V 1 base and J 8 bases; bases outside gene matches: 4. Germline CDR1 and CDR2: MRHNA and SNTAGT.

The V and J genes are TRBV6-5 and TRBJ1-4, with a tentative D call TRBD1 (5 bases). Deletions cut 0 bases from V and 7 bases from J, with 12 bases between. This CDR3 contains 15 residues. The germline V gene has CDR1 MNHEY and CDR2 SVGAGI. The CDR3 here is CASSYSARASEKLFF. In DNA form, the CDR3 reads TGTGCCAGCAGTTACTCGGCCAGGGCTTCTGAAAAACTGTTTTTT.